This T cell receptor (beta chain) was recovered during a study of blood T cell repertoires in COVID-19. Method: immunoSEQ multiplex PCR; TCRdb's copy keeps in-frame clones and lacks some. This sample has fewer than 100,000 clones, with approximately 90% found just once. Germline CDR1 is SGHNT and CDR2 is YYREEE (reference sequence). V lost 2 bases, J lost 4 bases, and 13 bases stayed unmatched. The CDR3 is made up of 17 amino acids. This clonotype originated in a man in his 70s with acute or convalescent COVID-19. The sequenced sample consisted of peripheral blood. The chain links TRBV5-4 to TRBJ2-5; 8 bases match TRBD1. The CDR3, as DNA: TGTGCCAGCAGCTTAGGGCCCCGGACAGGGCGAGGAGAGACCCAGTACTTC. Encoded protein: CASSLGPRTGRGETQYF.